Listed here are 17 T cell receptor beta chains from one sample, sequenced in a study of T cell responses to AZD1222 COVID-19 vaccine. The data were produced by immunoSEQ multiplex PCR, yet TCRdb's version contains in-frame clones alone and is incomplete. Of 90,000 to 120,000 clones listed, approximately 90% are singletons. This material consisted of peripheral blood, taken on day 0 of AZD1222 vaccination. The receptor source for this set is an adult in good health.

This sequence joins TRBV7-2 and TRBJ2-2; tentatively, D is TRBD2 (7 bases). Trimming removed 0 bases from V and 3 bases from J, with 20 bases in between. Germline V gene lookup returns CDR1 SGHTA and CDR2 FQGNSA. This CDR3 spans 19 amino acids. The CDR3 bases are TGTGCCAGCAGCTTAGCGCCGGGCGGGGGCTTAATCGACACCGGGGAGCTGTTTTTT. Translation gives CASSLAPGGGLIDTGELFF.

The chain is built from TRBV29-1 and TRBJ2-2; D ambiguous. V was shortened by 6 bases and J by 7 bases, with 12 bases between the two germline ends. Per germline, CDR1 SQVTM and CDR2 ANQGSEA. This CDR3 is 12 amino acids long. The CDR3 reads CSVGSHYGELFF. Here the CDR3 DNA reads TGCAGCGTCGGATCCCACTACGGGGAGCTGTTTTTT.

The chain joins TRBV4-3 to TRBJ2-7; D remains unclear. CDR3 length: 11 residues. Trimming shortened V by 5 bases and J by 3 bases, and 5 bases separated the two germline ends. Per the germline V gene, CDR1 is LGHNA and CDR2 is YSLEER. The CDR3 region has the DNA TGCGCCAGCAGCGAAGGCTACGAGCAGTACTTC. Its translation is CASSEGYEQYF.

The CDR3 reads CASSQPDGPNEQFF. In nucleotides, the CDR3 is TGCGCCAGCAGCCAGCCCGACGGACCGAATGAGCAGTTCTTC. V and J are TRBV4-1 and TRBJ2-1; D remains ambiguous. The V end lost 3 bases, the J end lost 7 bases, and 13 bases lay between the germline ends. Germline loops: CDR1 MGHRA, CDR2 YSYEKL. The length of the CDR3 is 14 residues.

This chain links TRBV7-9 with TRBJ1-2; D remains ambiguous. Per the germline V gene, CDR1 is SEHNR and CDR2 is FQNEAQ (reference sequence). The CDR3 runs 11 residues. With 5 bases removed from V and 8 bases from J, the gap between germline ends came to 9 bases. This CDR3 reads CASSQSWGYTF. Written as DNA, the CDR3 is TGTGCCAGCAGCCAATCGTGGGGCTACACCTTC.

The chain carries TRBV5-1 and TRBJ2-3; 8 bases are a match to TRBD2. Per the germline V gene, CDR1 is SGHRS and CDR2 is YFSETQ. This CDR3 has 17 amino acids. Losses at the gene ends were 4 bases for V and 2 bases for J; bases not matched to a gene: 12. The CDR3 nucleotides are TGCGCCAGCAGCCCCCGTGCGGGGGGAGTGCACACAGATACGCAGTATTTT. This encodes CASSPRAGGVHTDTQYF.

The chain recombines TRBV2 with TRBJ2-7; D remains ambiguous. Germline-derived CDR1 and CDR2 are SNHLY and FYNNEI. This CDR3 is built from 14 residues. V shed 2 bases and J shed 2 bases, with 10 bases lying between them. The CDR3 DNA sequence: TGTGCCAGCAGTGAAAACCGGAATACCTACGAGCAGTACTTC. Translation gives CASSENRNTYEQYF.

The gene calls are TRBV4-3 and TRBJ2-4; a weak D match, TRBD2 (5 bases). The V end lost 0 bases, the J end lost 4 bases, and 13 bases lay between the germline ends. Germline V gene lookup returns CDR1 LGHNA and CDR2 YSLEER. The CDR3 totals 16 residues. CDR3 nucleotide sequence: TGCGCCAGCAGCCAAGAATGGAGGAGCCTTAAAAACATTCAGTACTTC. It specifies CASSQEWRSLKNIQYF.

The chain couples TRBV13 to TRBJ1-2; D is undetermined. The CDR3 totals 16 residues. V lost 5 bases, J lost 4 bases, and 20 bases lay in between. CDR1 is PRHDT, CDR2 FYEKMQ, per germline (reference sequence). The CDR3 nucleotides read TGTGCCAGCAGCGCCCATTACTTGGCGGTGACCTATGGCTACACCTTC. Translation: CASSAHYLAVTYGYTF.

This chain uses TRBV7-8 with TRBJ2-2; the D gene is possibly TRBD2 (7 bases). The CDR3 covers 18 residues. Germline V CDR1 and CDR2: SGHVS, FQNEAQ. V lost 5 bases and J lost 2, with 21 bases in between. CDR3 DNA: TGTGCCAGCAGCCACCAAACGTGGGGGGGGGCTAACACCGGGGAGCTGTTTTTT. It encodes CASSHQTWGGANTGELFF. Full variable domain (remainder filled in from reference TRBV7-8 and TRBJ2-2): GAGVSQSPRYKVAKRGQDVALRCDPISGHVSLFWYQQALGQGPEFLTYFQNEAQLDKSGLPSDRFFAERPEGSVSTLKIQRTQQEDSAVYLCASSHQTWGGANTGELFFGEGSRLTVL.

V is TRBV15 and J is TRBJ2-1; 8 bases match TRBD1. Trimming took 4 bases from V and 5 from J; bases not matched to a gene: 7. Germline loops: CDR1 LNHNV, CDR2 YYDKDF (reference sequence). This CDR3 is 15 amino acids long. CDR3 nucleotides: TGTGCCACCAGCATAGACAGGGGTGCCCACAATGAGCAGTTCTTC. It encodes CATSIDRGAHNEQFF.

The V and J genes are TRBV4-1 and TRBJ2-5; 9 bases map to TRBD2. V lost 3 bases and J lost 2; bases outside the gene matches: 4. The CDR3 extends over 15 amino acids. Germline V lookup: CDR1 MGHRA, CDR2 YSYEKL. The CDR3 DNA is TGCGCCAGCAGCCAGGAAGGACTAGCGCAAGAGACCCAGTACTTC. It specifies CASSQEGLAQETQYF.

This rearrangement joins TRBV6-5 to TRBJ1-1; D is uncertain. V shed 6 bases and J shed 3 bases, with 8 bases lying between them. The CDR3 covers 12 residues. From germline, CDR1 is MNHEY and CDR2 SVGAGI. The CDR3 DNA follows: TGTGCCAGCAGGGACGGGTACACTGAAGCTTTCTTT. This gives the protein CASRDGYTEAFF.

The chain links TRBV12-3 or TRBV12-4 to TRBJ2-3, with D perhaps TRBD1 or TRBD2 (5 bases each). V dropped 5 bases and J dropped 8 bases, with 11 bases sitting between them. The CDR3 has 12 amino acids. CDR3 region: CASSLGAGTQYF. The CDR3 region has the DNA TGTGCCAGCAGTCTCGGGGCGGGTACGCAGTATTTT.

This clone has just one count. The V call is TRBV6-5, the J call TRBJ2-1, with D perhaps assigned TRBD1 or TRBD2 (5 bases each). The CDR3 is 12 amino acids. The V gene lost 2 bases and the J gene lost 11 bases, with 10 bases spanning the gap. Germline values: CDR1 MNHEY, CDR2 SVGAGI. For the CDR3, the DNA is TGTGCCAGCAGTTACGAGGGGACCCAGCAGTTCTTC. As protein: CASSYEGTQQFF.

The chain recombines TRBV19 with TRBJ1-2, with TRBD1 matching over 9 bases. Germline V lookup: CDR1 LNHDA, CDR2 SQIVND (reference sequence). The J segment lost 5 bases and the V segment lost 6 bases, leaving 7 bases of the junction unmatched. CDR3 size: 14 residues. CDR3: CASRIGTGTYGYTF. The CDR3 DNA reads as TGTGCCAGTAGGATTGGGACAGGGACTTATGGCTACACCTTC.

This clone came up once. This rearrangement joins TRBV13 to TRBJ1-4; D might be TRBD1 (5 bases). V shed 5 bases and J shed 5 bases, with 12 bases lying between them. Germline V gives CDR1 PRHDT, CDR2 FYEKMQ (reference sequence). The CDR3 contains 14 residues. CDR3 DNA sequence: TGTGCCAGCAGCCTTGGCCGGGGGAATGAAAAACTGTTTTTT. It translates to CASSLGRGNEKLFF. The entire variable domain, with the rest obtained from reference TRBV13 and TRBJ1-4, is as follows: AAGVIQSPRHLIKEKRETATLKCYPIPRHDTVYWYQQGPGQDPQFLISFYEKMQSDKGSIPDRFSAQQFSDYHSELNMSSLELGDSALYFCASSLGRGNEKLFFGSGTQLSVL.